Below, one T cell receptor (beta chain) is given with its context. The data are from a study of blood T cell repertoires in COVID-19. At the level of the study: Samples taken during acute and convalescent COVID-19 were collected in the United States, Italy and Spain. PBMCs, B-cell-depleted T cells, or T cells provided the cDNA or gDNA that made up the material.

Some clones are missing from TCRdb's copy, which holds only in-frame ones; the method was immunoSEQ multiplex PCR. This sample has about 210,000 clones, with around four fifths found just once. V gave up 4 bases and J gave up 2 bases; unmatched junction bases: 5. CDR3 length: 16 amino acids. Germline lookup yields CDR1 MGHDK and CDR2 SYGVNS. V is TRBV25-1 and J is TRBJ2-3; TRBD2 aligns across 11 bases. Sequencing was carried out using peripheral blood. The source of this sequence is a man in his fifties with active or convalescent COVID-19. The CDR3 region is CASSGETSGVTDTQYF. CDR3 nucleotides: TGTGCCAGCAGTGGGGAGACTAGCGGGGTCACAGATACGCAGTATTTT.